This entry lists 21 T cell receptor beta chains sequenced from one sample in a study of cytomegalovirus exposure and HLA in healthy donors. Primers included in the PCR were 60 Vbeta and 13 Jbeta primers. Libraries were prepared by immunoSEQ multiplex PCR; TCRdb keeps only in-frame clonotypes and omits some of them. The sample shows roughly 200,000 clones, approximately 80% of them seen only once. Sequenced sample: PBMCs. The origin of the receptors is a man in his thirties or forties in good health and CMV-seronegative.

The V and J genes are TRBV9 and TRBJ1-2; maybe TRBD1 (5 bases). Germline V CDR1 and CDR2: SGDLS, YYNGEE. V was shortened by 0 bases and J by 7 bases, with 10 bases between the two germline ends. CDR3 length equals 13 residues. Written as DNA, the CDR3 is TGTGCCAGCAGCGTAGCCCGGGGGAGTGGCTACACCTTC. Translation gives CASSVARGSGYTF.

The chain carries TRBV7-8 and TRBJ2-1, with a weak D call TRBD1 (5 bases). Germline assignment: CDR1 SGHVS and CDR2 FQNEAQ. The CDR3 is made up of 14 amino acids. V was trimmed by 1 base and J by 5 bases, leaving 9 bases between them. CDR3 DNA sequence: TGTGCCAGCAGCTTAGGTGACAGAGACAATGAGCAGTTCTTC. Translating gives CASSLGDRDNEQFF.

J is TRBJ2-1 and V is TRBV7-2; maybe TRBD2 (6 bases). Trimming stripped 1 base from V and 8 bases from J, with 12 bases between. CDR3 length: 14 residues. The V gene's germline CDR1 is SGHTA and CDR2 FQGNSA. CDR3 DNA sequence: TGTGCCAGCAGCTTAGTGGGGGGTAAGTATGAGCAGTTCTTC. Amino acid sequence: CASSLVGGKYEQFF. Variable domain in full (rest from reference TRBV7-2 and TRBJ2-1): GAGVSQSPSNKVTEKGKDVELRCDPISGHTALYWYRQSLGQGLEFLIYFQGNSAPDKSGLPSDRFSAERTGGSVSTLTIQRTQQEDSAVYLCASSLVGGKYEQFFGPGTRLTVL.

This chain joins TRBV19 and TRBJ2-5; TRBD2 aligns across 9 bases. The junction had 9 bases not matched to a gene; V was cut back by 5 bases and J by 5 bases. The CDR3 length is 15 residues. Per the germline V gene, CDR1 is LNHDA and CDR2 is SQIVND (reference sequence). CDR3 residues: CASSPSAGGLETQYF. The CDR3, as DNA: TGTGCCAGTAGTCCCAGTGCGGGGGGGCTGGAGACCCAGTACTTC.

The chain couples TRBV5-1 to TRBJ2-5, with 8 nucleotides matching TRBD2. The CDR3 length is 14 residues. With 3 bases clipped from V and 1 base from J, the junction kept 2 bases outside the gene matches. Germline assignment: CDR1 SGHRS and CDR2 YFSETQ. The DNA for the CDR3 is TGCGCCAGCAGCTCGGGGGGGGCCCAAGAGACCCAGTACTTC. This codes for CASSSGGAQETQYF.

The chain uses TRBV5-6 and TRBJ2-1; tentatively, D is TRBD1 (6 bases). The CDR3 loop spans 14 amino acids. Trimming shortened V by 2 bases and J by 1 base, and 7 bases separated the two germline ends. CDR1 and CDR2 from the germline V gene are SGHDT and YYEEEE. The CDR3 loop reads CASSFRGSYNEQFF. The CDR3 DNA reads TGTGCCAGCAGCTTTAGGGGGTCCTACAATGAGCAGTTCTTC.

J is TRBJ1-2 and V is TRBV5-1; TRBD1 might be the D (6 bases). Germline V gene lookup returns CDR1 SGHRS and CDR2 YFSETQ. V dropped 4 bases and J dropped 5 bases, with 21 bases sitting between them. This CDR3 has 16 residues. The CDR3 bases are TGCGCCAGCAGCCTCGGGACACAGAGACTCGCATATGGCTACACCTTC. Translating it yields CASSLGTQRLAYGYTF.

The chain recombines TRBV4-3 with TRBJ1-3; 8 positions agree with TRBD1. The CDR3 is 14 amino acids. J lost 6 bases, V lost 3 bases, and 4 bases had no gene match. Looked up from germline, CDR1 is LGHNA and CDR2 is YSLEER. Here the CDR3 reads CASSQDRVENTIYF. CDR3 DNA: TGCGCCAGCAGCCAGGACAGGGTCGAAAACACCATATATTTT.

This sequence joins TRBV11-2 and TRBJ1-6; 7 positions agree with TRBD1. Germline V gives CDR1 SGHAT, CDR2 FQNNGV. This CDR3 spans 15 amino acids. V shed 5 bases and J 7 bases; nucleotides not matched to a gene: 8. For the CDR3, the DNA is TGTGCCAGCAGCGCGGGACAGTTCCTCAATTCACCCCTCCACTTT. This codes for CASSAGQFLNSPLHF. The whole variable domain, remainder taken from reference TRBV11-2 and TRBJ1-6, is EAGVAQSPRYKIIEKRQSVAFWCNPISGHATLYWYQQILGQGPKLLIQFQNNGVVDDSQLPKDRFSAERLKGVDSTLKIQPAKLEDSAVYLCASSAGQFLNSPLHFGNGTRLTVT.

The V call is TRBV5-1, the J call TRBJ2-1; TRBD1 matches at 9 bases. This CDR3 is built from 15 residues. The V and J ends lost 0 bases and 8 bases, in that order; junction bases with no gene match: 6. The germline V gene encodes CDR1 SGHRS and CDR2 YFSETQ. The CDR3 sequence is CASSLAPGQGDEQFF. As DNA, the CDR3 is TGCGCCAGCAGCTTGGCCCCGGGACAGGGCGATGAGCAGTTCTTC.

This chain links TRBV29-1 with TRBJ2-7; TRBD1 aligns across 7 bases. CDR1 SQVTM and CDR2 ANQGSEA come from the germline V gene. The V segment lost 6 bases and the J segment 4 bases; nucleotides outside the gene matches: 6. The length of the CDR3 is 12 residues. The CDR3 loop is CSVLGQSYEQYF. CDR3 nucleotide sequence: TGCAGCGTGTTGGGACAGAGTTACGAGCAGTACTTC.

The V and J genes are TRBV19 and TRBJ2-2, with a possible D match to TRBD1 (6 bases). Germline lookup yields CDR1 LNHDA and CDR2 SQIVND (reference sequence). The CDR3 extends over 15 amino acids. V was cut by 5 bases and J by 5 bases, with 15 bases left in between. CDR3 nucleotides: TGTGCCAGTAGTCCCGGGACACCCGAGACCGGGGAGCTGTTTTTT. Its translation: CASSPGTPETGELFF.

This chain uses TRBV28 with TRBJ2-4, with D maybe TRBD2 (5 bases). CDR1 and CDR2 (germline): MDHEN, SYDVKM. The length of the CDR3 is 14 residues. Trimming took off 3 bases at V and 9 bases at J, with 15 bases between the two ends. The CDR3 DNA sequence: TGTGCCAGCAGTTTCCCCGTGAGGGAGAGCATTCAGTACTTC. This sequence encodes CASSFPVRESIQYF.

The V and J genes are TRBV7-9 and TRBJ1-4; D possibly corresponds to TRBD1 (6 bases). CDR1 SEHNR and CDR2 FQNEAQ come from the germline V gene (reference sequence). Trimming pared 2 bases from V and 8 bases from J, leaving 12 bases between. The CDR3 is made up of 14 amino acids. The CDR3 DNA sequence: TGTGCCAGCAGCTTACGGGACACCCAGGAAAAACTGTTTTTT. Translation gives CASSLRDTQEKLFF.

This clone occurred once. V usage is TRBV6-5 and J usage is TRBJ2-7, with a weak D call TRBD2 (6 bases). Germline CDR1 MNHEY, CDR2 SVGAGI. Trimming took 7 bases from V and 2 from J, leaving 18 bases between them. This CDR3 contains 15 residues. The DNA for the CDR3 is TGTGCCAGCAAACCCTCCGGGGAGGCGGCCTACGAGCAGTACTTC. Translating gives CASKPSGEAAYEQYF.

V and J are TRBV9 and TRBJ1-5; D remains ambiguous. Per germline, CDR1 SGDLS and CDR2 YYNGEE. This CDR3 is built from 15 residues. The V gene lost 7 bases and the J gene lost 5 bases, with 19 bases spanning the gap. In DNA, the CDR3 is TGTGCCAGCCCCCCCCGCTGGGGAGATCATCAGCCCCAGCATTTT. It translates to CASPPRWGDHQPQHF. The complete variable domain, with remaining parts taken from reference TRBV9 and TRBJ1-5, reads DSGVTQTPKHLITATGQRVTLRCSPRSGDLSVYWYQQSLDQGLQFLIQYYNGEERAKGNILERFSAQQFPDLHSELNLSSLELGDSALYFCASPPRWGDHQPQHFGDGTRLSIL.

This clone was found once. V is TRBV9 and J is TRBJ1-2; D is undetermined. Trimming cost V 1 base and J 0 bases, with 28 bases left between them. This CDR3 contains 21 residues. The germline V gene encodes CDR1 SGDLS and CDR2 YYNGEE. The CDR3 DNA sequence: TGTGCCAGCAGCGTACACTCCCTCATCGACTCCCCCCTGGTAGCTAACTATGGCTACACCTTC. Protein: CASSVHSLIDSPLVANYGYTF.

This clone was seen a handful of times. This rearrangement joins TRBV5-4 to TRBJ2-5; tentatively, D is TRBD1 (6 bases). Trimming removed 3 bases from V and 1 base from J, with 10 bases in between. The germline V gene encodes CDR1 SGHNT and CDR2 YYREEE (reference sequence). The CDR3 is made up of 14 amino acids. DNA for the CDR3: TGTGCCAGCAGCTCAAGGGACATCCAAGAGACCCAGTACTTC. This translates into CASSSRDIQETQYF.

The rearrangement uses TRBV11-2 and TRBJ1-6; D is undetermined. CDR1 is SGHAT and CDR2 is FQNNGV in the germline V gene. This CDR3 comprises 14 residues. V lost 3 bases and J 8 bases, leaving 11 bases between the germline ends. CDR3 in amino acids: CASSFTDRDSPLHF. CDR3 DNA sequence: TGTGCCAGCAGCTTTACAGACCGAGATTCACCCCTCCACTTT.

This clone was seen only a few times. The V call is TRBV6-1, the J call TRBJ2-1, with a tentative D call TRBD2 (7 bases). This CDR3 is 14 amino acids long. CDR1 and CDR2 (germline): MNHNS, SASEGT. V shed 8 bases and J shed 10 bases, with 21 bases lying between them. The CDR3 nucleotides are TGTGCCAGCCGCCCGGGGGGCCGGTTTGGAGAGCAGTTCTTC. It translates to CASRPGGRFGEQFF.

CDR3 DNA sequence: TGTGCCAGCAGTTTATCTCAGGGCTGGACTGAAGCTTTCTTT. This gives the protein CASSLSQGWTEAFF. The chain joins TRBV28 to TRBJ1-1; D might be TRBD1 (5 bases). Trimming shortened V by 1 base and J by 5 bases, and 11 bases separated the two germline ends. Germline V gives CDR1 MDHEN, CDR2 SYDVKM. The CDR3 loop spans 14 amino acids. Based on the CDR3 plus reference TRBV28 and TRBJ1-1, the full variable domain is DVKVTQSSRYLVKRTGEKVFLECVQDMDHENMFWYRQDPGLGLRLIYFSYDVKMKEKGDIPEGYSVSREKKERFSLILESASTNQTSMYLCASSLSQGWTEAFFGQGTRLTVV.